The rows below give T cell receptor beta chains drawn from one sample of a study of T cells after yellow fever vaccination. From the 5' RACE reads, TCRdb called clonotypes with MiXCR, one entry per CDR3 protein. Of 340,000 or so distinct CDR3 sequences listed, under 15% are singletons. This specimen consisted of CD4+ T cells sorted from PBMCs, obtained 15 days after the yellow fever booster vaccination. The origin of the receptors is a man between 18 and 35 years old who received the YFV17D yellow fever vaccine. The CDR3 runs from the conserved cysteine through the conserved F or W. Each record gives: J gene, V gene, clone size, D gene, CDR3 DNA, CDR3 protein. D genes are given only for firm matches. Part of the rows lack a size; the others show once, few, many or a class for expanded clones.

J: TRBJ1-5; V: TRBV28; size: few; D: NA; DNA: TGTGCCAGCACCAAGAGGGGCAATCAGCCCCAGCATTTT; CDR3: CASTKRGNQPQHF
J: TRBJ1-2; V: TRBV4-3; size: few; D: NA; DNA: TGCGCCAGCAGCCAAAGTGGTACTACTAACTATGGCTACACCTTC; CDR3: CASSQSGTTNYGYTF
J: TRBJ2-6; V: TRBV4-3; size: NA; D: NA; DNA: TGCGCCAGCAGCCAAGAATTTCGGGGATCTGGGGCCAACGTCCTGACTTTC; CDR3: CASSQEFRGSGANVLTF
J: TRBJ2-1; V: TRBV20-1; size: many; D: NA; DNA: TGCAGTGCTAGGGCAAGTCGGACAGCCTACAATGAGCAGTTCTTC; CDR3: CSARASRTAYNEQFF
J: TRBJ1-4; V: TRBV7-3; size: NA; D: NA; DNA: TGTGCCAGCAGCTTAAGGCAGAAAAATGAAAAACTGTTTTTT; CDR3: CASSLRQKNEKLFF
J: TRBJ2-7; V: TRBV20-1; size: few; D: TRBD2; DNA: TGCAGTGCTAGGCGGGGGGGGACCTACGAGCAGTACTTC; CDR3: CSARRGGTYEQYF
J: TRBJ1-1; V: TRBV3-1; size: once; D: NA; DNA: TGTGCCAGCAGTCCTAGACAGACGAACACTGAAGCTTTCTTT; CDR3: CASSPRQTNTEAFF
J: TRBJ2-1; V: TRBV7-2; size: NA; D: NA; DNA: TGTGCCAGCAGCTTAGGCTTCCCCAATGAGCAGTTCTTC; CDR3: CASSLGFPNEQFF
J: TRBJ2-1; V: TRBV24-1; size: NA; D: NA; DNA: TGTGCCACCAGTGATTCTCCGACCACGGGGGAATTAAATGAGCAGTTCTTC; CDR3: CATSDSPTTGELNEQFF
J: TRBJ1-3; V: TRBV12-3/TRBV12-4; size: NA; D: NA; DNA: TGTGCCAGCAGTTTATTTGTCGGAAACACCATATATTTT; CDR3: CASSLFVGNTIYF